This T cell receptor (beta chain) was captured by sequencing in a study of regulatory T cells in long-lasting Graves disease. Study findings and constraints: What was studied was peripheral blood only, and not thyroid tissue. With a small sample size, accuracy may have been reduced.

As to time point: persistent/refractory GD, antithyroid drugs over 5 years with positive TRAb. The TCR library was made from RNA that had been extracted from PBMCs in TRIzol. Both iRepertoire HTBI primers and Arm-PCR of CDR3 regions were used to build the TCR beta libraries. TCRdb used MiXCR to reprocess the multiplex PCR reads, holding one entry per CDR3 protein. The sample includes 400,000 or so distinct CDR3 sequences, 20% to 25% of them seen just once. This clonotype was detected many times. Its antigen is not known. This specimen consisted of peripheral blood mononuclear cells (PBMCs), obtained when the disease was refractory, from a patient treated with antithyroid drugs. The receptor was derived from a female donor with Graves disease.

CDR3 loop: CAWSERSTEAFF. DNA of the CDR3: TGTGCCTGGAGCGAACGGTCCACTGAAGCTTTCTTT. The chain carries TRBV30 and TRBJ1-1; D call uncertain. The CDR3 covers 12 residues. V was shortened by 3 bases and J by 4 bases, with 9 bases between the two germline ends. Germline loops: CDR1 GTSNPN, CDR2 SVGIG (reference sequence).